This T cell receptor (beta chain) emerged from a study of cytomegalovirus exposure and HLA in healthy donors. The PCR contained 60 Vbeta and 13 Jbeta primers. Sequenced by immunoSEQ multiplex PCR; TCRdb stores in-frame clones only, minus some. This sample has roughly 180,000 clones; 80% to 85% occur once, and the top ten carry around 0.25%. There are 14 residues in the CDR3. Germline lookup yields CDR1 WNHNN and CDR2 SYGVQD (reference sequence). V shed 2 bases and J 8 bases; nucleotides not matched to a gene: 4. Sequences were obtained from PBMCs. The TCR was taken from a boy aged 5 to 17 in good health and CMV-seronegative. The chain carries TRBV10-1 and TRBJ2-1; 9 bases agree with TRBD2. The CDR3: CASSEPGTSHEQFF. The CDR3 DNA reads TGCGCCAGCAGTGAGCCGGGGACTAGCCATGAGCAGTTCTTC.